This passage covers 3 T cell receptor beta chains from one sample sequenced in a study of cytomegalovirus exposure and HLA in healthy donors (dated 2017 in TCRdb). The library relied on the immunoSEQ multiplex PCR assay. For the multiplex PCR, a mixture combining 60 forward primers for TCR Vbeta segments and 13 reverse primers for TCR Jbeta segments was used. The table was pulled from immuneACCESS by TCRdb, which kept in-frame rearrangements only. Such tables lose some clones; where checked, under half of the loss comes from unresolved V genes, and the rest has no known cause. Here the sample has under 200,000 clones; roughly 75% occur a single time. 1% of the sample comes from the top ten. Sequencing used PBMCs. These TCRs come from a woman in her forties or fifties in good health and CMV-seropositive.

This clone appeared once. V gene TRBV14 combines with J gene TRBJ1-1; D is undetermined. V lost 0 bases, J lost 4 bases, and 12 bases lay in between. The length of the CDR3 is 15 residues. Germline lookup yields CDR1 SGHDN and CDR2 FVKESK. CDR3 loop: CASSQDLNRGTEAFF. Here the CDR3 DNA reads TGTGCCAGCAGCCAAGACCTCAACCGGGGCACTGAAGCTTTCTTT.

This clone was found a few times. This chain connects TRBV18 to TRBJ1-1; 9 bases align to TRBD1. Germline CDR1 is KGHSH and CDR2 is LQKENI. V shed 6 bases, J shed 6 bases, and the junction held 17 bases outside the gene matches. The CDR3 length is 17 residues. The CDR3, as DNA: TGTGCCAGCTCCCAAAGGCCGGGACAGGGAGGAATGGCTGAAGCTTTCTTT. This encodes CASSQRPGQGGMAEAFF.

This sequence joins TRBV7-2 and TRBJ2-7, with a possible D match to TRBD2 (6 bases). CDR1 SGHTA and CDR2 FQGNSA come from the germline V gene. This CDR3 contains 14 residues. V lost 3 bases and J 4 bases, leaving 13 bases between the germline ends. The CDR3 protein is CASSLNSGEYEQYF. Written as DNA, the CDR3 is TGTGCCAGCAGCTTGAATAGCGGAGAATACGAGCAGTACTTC.